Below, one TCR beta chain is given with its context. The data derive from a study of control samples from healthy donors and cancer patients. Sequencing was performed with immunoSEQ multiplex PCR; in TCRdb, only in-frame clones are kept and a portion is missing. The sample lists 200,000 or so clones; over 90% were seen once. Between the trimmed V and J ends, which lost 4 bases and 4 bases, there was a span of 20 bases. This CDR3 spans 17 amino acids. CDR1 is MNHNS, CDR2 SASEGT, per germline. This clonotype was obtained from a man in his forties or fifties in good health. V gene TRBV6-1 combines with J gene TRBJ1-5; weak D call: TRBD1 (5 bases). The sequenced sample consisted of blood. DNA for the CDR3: TGTGCCAGCAGTGCCATTGTGGTTCAGGGCAGGAATCAGCCCCAGCATTTT. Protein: CASSAIVVQGRNQPQHF.